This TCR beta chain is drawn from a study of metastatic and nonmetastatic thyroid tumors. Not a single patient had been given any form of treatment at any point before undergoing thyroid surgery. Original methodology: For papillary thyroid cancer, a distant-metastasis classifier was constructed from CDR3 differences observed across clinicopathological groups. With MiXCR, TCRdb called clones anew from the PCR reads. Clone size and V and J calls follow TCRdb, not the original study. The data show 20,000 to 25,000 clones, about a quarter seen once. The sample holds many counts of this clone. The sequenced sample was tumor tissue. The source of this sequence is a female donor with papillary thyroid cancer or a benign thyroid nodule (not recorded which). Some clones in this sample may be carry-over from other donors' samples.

CDR3 residues: CASSPSTGELFF. The CDR3, as DNA: TGTGCCAGCTCACCCAGCACCGGGGAGCTGTTTTTT. The gene calls are TRBV18 and TRBJ2-2; D ambiguous. CDR3 length: 12 amino acids. V was shortened by 3 bases and J by 4 bases, with 3 bases between the two germline ends. Germline CDR1 KGHSH, CDR2 LQKENI.